These T cell receptor beta chains were read from a single sample in a study of blood T cell repertoires in COVID-19. This table comes from immunoSEQ multiplex PCR, and its TCRdb copy is limited to in-frame clones, with some not included. Found here are fewer than 180,000 clones, 80% to 90% of them singletons; the top ten hold around 3.3%. The sample was peripheral blood. All receptors come from a man aged 70-80 years with acute or convalescent COVID-19. Both conserved end residues are part of each CDR3. D genes are given only for firm matches. Rows may omit the clone size; those that give it use once, few, many or a size class.

j_call d_call clone_size v_call cdr3_aa cdr3_nt
TRBJ2-1 TRBD1 . TRBV3-1/TRBV3-2 CASSHHRDRANEQFF TGTGCCAGCAGCCATCACCGGGACAGGGCGAATGAGCAGTTCTTC
TRBJ2-3 TRBD1 . TRBV11-1 CASSHGQGALDTQYF TGTGCCAGCAGCCACGGACAGGGGGCATTAGATACGCAGTATTTT
TRBJ1-5 TRBD1 . TRBV27 CASSRQGLNQPQHF TGTGCCAGCAGCCGACAGGGCCTCAATCAGCCCCAGCATTTT
TRBJ2-1 . once TRBV2 CASSVSPLNEQFF TGTGCCAGCAGTGTGAGTCCCTTGAATGAGCAGTTCTTC
TRBJ2-1 TRBD2 . TRBV19 CASSRITGLAGDQEQFF TGTGCCAGTAGTCGAATAACGGGACTAGCGGGAGATCAGGAGCAGTTCTTC
TRBJ1-5 TRBD1 . TRBV28 CASRGRGYYSNQPQHF TGTGCCAGCAGGGGCAGGGGGTACTATAGCAATCAGCCCCAGCATTTT
TRBJ2-5 TRBD2 . TRBV6-5 CASSYSTSGKQETQYF TGTGCCAGCAGTTACTCGACTAGCGGGAAGCAAGAGACCCAGTACTTC
TRBJ2-1 TRBD2 . TRBV24-1 CATSDPLAGRYNEQFF TGTGCCACCAGTGATCCGCTAGCGGGAAGATACAATGAGCAGTTCTTC
TRBJ1-1 TRBD1 . TRBV7-6 CASSFILDRTNTEAFF TGTGCCAGCAGCTTCATACTGGACAGGACTAACACTGAAGCTTTCTTT
TRBJ2-7 . . TRBV28 CASSFIAGTQISYEQYF TGTGCCAGCAGTTTCATTGCCGGGACACAAATCTCCTACGAGCAGTACTTC
TRBJ2-4 . . TRBV7-2 CASSLAGGRGPKNIQYF TGTGCCAGCAGCTTAGCGGGCGGCAGGGGACCCAAAAACATTCAGTACTTC
TRBJ2-4 TRBD1 . TRBV29-1 CSAGTGAKNIQYF TGCAGCGCGGGGACAGGGGCCAAAAACATTCAGTACTTC
TRBJ2-5 TRBD2 . TRBV5-1 CASSGGLAGVETQYF TGCGCCAGCAGCGGAGGACTAGCGGGAGTAGAGACCCAGTACTTC
TRBJ2-3 TRBD2 . TRBV19 CASRSGSVTQYF TGTGCCAGTAGGAGCGGGAGTGTTACGCAGTATTTT
TRBJ2-1 TRBD2 . TRBV5-1 CASSLRLAPGNEQFF TGCGCCAGCAGCTTGAGACTAGCTCCGGGGAATGAGCAGTTCTTC
TRBJ1-5 . few TRBV3-1/TRBV3-2 CASSQGPAGMSNQPQHF TGTGCCAGCAGCCAAGGCCCGGCAGGGATGAGCAATCAGCCCCAGCATTTT